This T cell receptor beta chain appears in the sequencing data of a study of OX40 agonist ivuxolimab in advanced cancers. Study as a whole: Patients took ivuxolimab, an agonistic anti-OX40 (CD134) antibody. General study results and limits: Antigen targets of the expanded peripheral T cells went undetermined. Researchers report that CD8+ T cells had, on average, more expanded clones than CD4+. Among some nonresponders, normalized T-cell clonal expansion was also low.

A single count supports this clone. Its antigen is still unknown. Other DNA variants within this sample encode the same CDR3. The data were produced by immunoSEQ multiplex PCR, yet TCRdb's version contains in-frame clones alone and is incomplete. The sample lists around 86,000 clones, more than 80% seen once, with 2.5% to 3% in the top ten. This CDR3 has 15 residues. The J segment lost 1 base and the V segment lost 2 bases, leaving 3 bases of the junction unmatched. Germline V gene data show CDR1 as MDHEN and CDR2 as SYDVKM. The V call is TRBV28, the J call TRBJ1-1; 8 positions agree with TRBD1. The sequences come from CD4+ or CD8+ T cells sorted from blood, collected in a trial of the OX40 agonist ivuxolimab. This clonotype was sampled from an adult with an advanced solid tumor such as melanoma, head and neck, liver or kidney cancer. The CDR3 spells CASSLTGGTNTEAFF. The CDR3 nucleotides are TGTGCCAGCAGTTTAACAGGGGGGACGAACACTGAAGCTTTCTTT.